Each of the 13 T cell receptor beta chains below was sequenced from the same sample in a study of T cell repertoires in ileal Crohn's disease. Sample time point: proximal margin of the surgical specimen (macroscopically non-inflamed). Sequencing was performed with immunoSEQ multiplex PCR; in TCRdb, only in-frame clones are kept and a portion is missing. The sample contains thousands of clones, over 55% of which appear only once. Sequenced material: ileal tissue. These receptors all come from an adult with Crohn's disease.

The chain has TRBV7-8 and TRBJ2-1, with D unresolved. V lost 5 bases to trimming and J lost 10 bases, with 15 bases between them. This CDR3 spans 13 amino acids. CDR1 and CDR2 (germline): SGHVS, FQNEAQ. CDR3 region: CASSASGNSEQFF. The CDR3 nucleotides read TGTGCCAGCAGCGCTAGTGGGAACAGCGAGCAGTTCTTC.

This clone came up a few times. This chain joins TRBV5-6 and TRBJ1-1; 8 nucleotides align to TRBD1. The CDR3 has 12 residues. CDR1 is SGHDT and CDR2 is YYEEEE in the germline V gene. Trimming at V came to 2 bases and at J to 11 bases, leaving 5 bases not matched to a gene. CDR3 sequence: CASSLTQGAAFF. CDR3 nucleotides: TGTGCCAGCAGCTTAACTCAGGGGGCTGCTTTCTTT.

The chain couples TRBV5-1 to TRBJ2-1; maybe TRBD1 (5 bases). The CDR3 extends over 16 amino acids. Germline CDR1 and CDR2: SGHRS and YFSETQ. Trimming removed 0 bases from V and 4 bases from J, with 14 bases in between. CDR3 in DNA: TGCGCCAGCAGCTTGGAAGGGGCAGGGCAATACAATGAGCAGTTCTTC. Protein: CASSLEGAGQYNEQFF. The whole variable domain, remainder taken from reference TRBV5-1 and TRBJ2-1, is KAGVTQTPRYLIKTRGQQVTLSCSPISGHRSVSWYQQTPGQGLQFLFEYFSETQRNKGNFPGRFSGRQFSNSRSEMNVSTLELGDSALYLCASSLEGAGQYNEQFFGPGTRLTVL.

CDR3 coding DNA: TGTGCCAGCAGCTTAGCGCCCCCAGGGAATAATTCACCCCTCCACTTT. This gives the protein CASSLAPPGNNSPLHF. The rearrangement uses TRBV7-6 and TRBJ1-6; D may be TRBD1 (5 bases). V lost 0 bases to trimming and J lost 5 bases, with 11 bases between them. This CDR3 contains 16 residues. Germline CDR1 is SGHVS and CDR2 is FNYEAQ.

This clone was counted a single time. The chain uses TRBV27 and TRBJ2-7; D is possibly TRBD1 or TRBD2 (6 bases each). The germline CDR1 and CDR2 sequences are MNHEY and SMNVEV (reference sequence). Between the trimmed V and J ends, which lost 5 bases and 3 bases, there was a span of 17 bases. CDR3 length: 15 amino acids. The CDR3 is CASSLRGLSNYEQYF. DNA of the CDR3: TGTGCCAGCAGTCTCAGGGGACTCTCAAACTACGAGCAGTACTTC.

In DNA form, the CDR3 reads TGTGCCAGCAGTTCAGGACTAGCGGGGGGCAGAGGTTTCTCCTACGAGCAGTACTTC. Encoded protein: CASSSGLAGGRGFSYEQYF. The V gene is TRBV28, the J gene TRBJ2-7; 14 nucleotides align to TRBD2. Trimming at V came to 4 bases and at J to 0 bases, leaving 11 bases not matched to a gene. This CDR3 has 19 residues. Germline CDR1 reads MDHEN; CDR2 reads SYDVKM.

The chain has TRBV6-1 and TRBJ1-2; D ambiguous. This CDR3 has 13 amino acids. Germline V CDR1 and CDR2: MNHNS, SASEGT. Trimming pared 0 bases from V and 7 bases from J, leaving 9 bases between. The CDR3 bases are TGTGCCAGCAGTGAAGCGCAAGATCTTGGCTACACCTTC. Its translation: CASSEAQDLGYTF.

The gene calls are TRBV6-1 and TRBJ1-2; 7 bases align to TRBD1. This CDR3 region has 14 residues. The V and J ends lost 3 bases and 2 bases, in that order; junction bases with no gene match: 3. The V gene's germline CDR1 is MNHNS and CDR2 SASEGT. The CDR3 bases are TGTGCCAGCAGTGAGGACAGGCCCAACTATGGCTACACCTTC. It yields the protein CASSEDRPNYGYTF.

The chain couples TRBV19 to TRBJ2-1; 14 nucleotides agree with TRBD2. The germline V gene encodes CDR1 LNHDA and CDR2 SQIVND (reference sequence). V lost 4 bases to trimming and J lost 13 bases; unmatched junction nucleotides: 18. The CDR3 loop spans 18 amino acids. CDR3 region: CASSTGGFGTSGGTKQFF. The CDR3 DNA reads as TGTGCCAGTAGTACGGGTGGGTTTGGGACTAGCGGGGGAACGAAACAGTTCTTC.

This clone was seen just once. Other DNA sequences in the same sample also yield this CDR3. This rearrangement joins TRBV19 to TRBJ1-2; TRBD1 matches 11 bases. In germline, CDR1 is LNHDA, CDR2 SQIVND (reference sequence). The CDR3 is made up of 11 amino acids. V was pared by 11 bases and J by 6 bases, with 2 bases of the junction left unmatched. DNA for the CDR3: TGTGCCCTGGGACAGGGGGATGGCTACACCTTC. Translated: CALGQGDGYTF.

The chain couples TRBV10-3 to TRBJ2-1; 8 nucleotides agree with TRBD2. The CDR3 consists of 15 residues. Germline CDR1 and CDR2: ENHRY and SYGVKD. J was trimmed by 6 bases and V by 3 bases; bases with no gene match: 7. The CDR3 spells CAISDRGGECNEQFF. CDR3 in DNA: TGTGCCATCAGTGATCGGGGGGGGGAATGCAATGAGCAGTTCTTC.

The chain joins TRBV7-3 to TRBJ2-6; the match to TRBD2 covers 7 bases. The CDR3 is 18 residues long. CDR1 SGHTA and CDR2 FQGTGA come from the germline V gene. After removal of 5 bases from V and 1 base from J, the junction contained 11 bases not matched to a gene. Here the CDR3 DNA reads TGTGCCAGCAGCCCTGCCTGGGGAGCGGGGTCTGGGGCCAACGTCCTGACTTTC. Amino acid sequence: CASSPAWGAGSGANVLTF.

This chain joins TRBV6-6 and TRBJ2-7; D is uncertain. V gave up 2 bases and J gave up 3 bases, with 8 bases separating them. Germline V CDR1 and CDR2: MNHNY, SVGAGI (reference sequence). The CDR3 has 13 residues. The CDR3 region is CASSYGTLYEQYF. Written as DNA, the CDR3 is TGTGCCAGCAGTTACGGCACACTCTACGAGCAGTACTTC.